The next 27 T cell receptor beta chains were all read from a single sample in a study of blood T cell repertoires in COVID-19. Assay used: immunoSEQ multiplex PCR; TCRdb lists only in-frame clones, some missing. The sample carries 80,000 to 100,000 clones, around 90% recorded once. The sample was peripheral blood. The receptors come from a woman aged 50 to 60 with active or convalescent COVID-19.

The chain combines TRBV29-1 with TRBJ2-1; D gene uncertain. This CDR3 is 17 amino acids long. Deletions cut 1 base from V and 7 bases from J, with 23 bases between. Germline V lookup: CDR1 SQVTM, CDR2 ANQGSEA. CDR3 residues: CSVEVRSETLELNEQFF. The CDR3 DNA is TGCAGCGTTGAAGTCCGTTCGGAGACCCTCGAGTTAAATGAGCAGTTCTTC.

The chain uses TRBV6-4 and TRBJ2-6; D might be TRBD1 (5 bases). Trimming took off 0 bases at V and 1 base at J, with 7 bases between the two ends. From germline, CDR1 is MRHNA and CDR2 SNTAGT. The CDR3 contains 16 residues. The CDR3 coding sequence is TGTGCCAGCAGTGACTCGGCAGGGTCTGGGGCCAACGTCCTGACTTTC. It is translated as CASSDSAGSGANVLTF.

The genes are TRBV5-4 and TRBJ2-1, with 11 nucleotides matching TRBD1. V was pared by 0 bases and J by 9 bases, with 8 bases of the junction left unmatched. This CDR3 spans 16 amino acids. Germline CDR1 SGHNT, CDR2 YYREEE (reference sequence). The CDR3 DNA is TGTGCCAGCAGCTTGGCGGGACAGGGGGGTCTGGGTGAGCAGTTCTTC. It codes for CASSLAGQGGLGEQFF.

The chain combines TRBV7-9 with TRBJ1-2; no definite D call. The V gene's germline CDR1 is SEHNR and CDR2 FQNEAQ (reference sequence). The CDR3 is 13 amino acids. V lost 5 bases and J 6 bases, leaving 13 bases between the germline ends. The chain's CDR3 is CASSAVSWDGYTF. In nucleotides, the CDR3 is TGTGCCAGCAGCGCGGTATCTTGGGATGGCTACACCTTC.

The V call is TRBV5-1, the J call TRBJ2-3; 13 nucleotides match TRBD2. This CDR3 has 16 residues. The germline V gene encodes CDR1 SGHRS and CDR2 YFSETQ. V dropped 1 base and J dropped 4; count of bases not matched to a gene: 3. DNA for the CDR3: TGCGCCAGCAGCTTGAAAACTAGCGGGGGGGCAGATACGCAGTATTTT. This gives the protein CASSLKTSGGADTQYF.

The chain joins TRBV30 to TRBJ1-1, with D possibly matching TRBD1 (5 bases). This CDR3 has 12 residues. V lost 3 bases and J lost 5, with 10 bases in between. CDR1 GTSNPN and CDR2 SVGIG come from the germline V gene (reference sequence). The DNA of the CDR3 is TGTGCCTGGAGGCCCGACAGTACTGAAGCTTTCTTT. Its translation is CAWRPDSTEAFF.

V and J are TRBV5-6 and TRBJ1-1; D is ambiguous. The CDR3 contains 12 residues. Trimming pared 5 bases from V and 0 bases from J, leaving 5 bases between. The V gene's germline CDR1 is SGHDT and CDR2 YYEEEE. CDR3 in DNA: TGTGCCAGCAGTAATATGAACACTGAAGCTTTCTTT. Residues: CASSNMNTEAFF.

This clone was seen just once. The chain recombines TRBV10-3 with TRBJ2-3; tentative D call: TRBD1 (6 bases). The CDR3 is 14 amino acids. Germline-derived CDR1 and CDR2 are ENHRY and SYGVKD. V was cut by 7 bases and J by 8 bases, with 19 bases left in between. CDR3 nucleotide sequence: TGTGCCATCACCCCCGGGACACCTCGGGGTACGCAGTATTTT. It translates to CAITPGTPRGTQYF.

The chain uses TRBV4-1 and TRBJ1-3; D perhaps matches TRBD1 (6 bases). Germline lookup yields CDR1 MGHRA and CDR2 YSYEKL. V lost 1 base, J lost 3 bases, and 10 bases lay in between. The CDR3 totals 15 residues. Here the CDR3 reads CASSQAGTFGNTIYF. The CDR3 DNA reads TGCGCCAGCAGCCAAGCCGGGACATTTGGAAACACCATATATTTT.

The rearrangement joins TRBV6-2 or TRBV6-3 to TRBJ2-6, with D uncertain. Trimming removed 4 bases at V and 0 bases at J, with 10 bases between. The CDR3 spans 16 residues. In germline, CDR1 is MNHEY, CDR2 SVGEGT. The CDR3 nucleotides are TGTGCCAGCAGTTTATCCCCCCTCTCTGGGGCCAACGTCCTGACTTTC. Protein: CASSLSPLSGANVLTF.

With respect to this clone: Compared with germline, one end of the junction differs, possibly owing to a read error. The chain carries TRBV2 and TRBJ2-3; D unclear. Germline V gives CDR1 SNHLY, CDR2 FYNNEI. There are 14 residues in the CDR3. In DNA form, the CDR3 reads TGTGCCAGCATTGAATGGCAGGTCACAGATACGCAGTATTTT. This codes for CASIEWQVTDTQYF.

The chain recombines TRBV19 with TRBJ1-4; D unclear. Trimming took 6 bases from V and 2 from J, leaving 19 bases between them. The length of the CDR3 is 17 residues. Germline V gives CDR1 LNHDA, CDR2 SQIVND (reference sequence). The CDR3 DNA reads TGTGCCAGTAGGAATTGGGTGAGCGAATCGACTAATGAAAAACTGTTTTTT. Protein product: CASRNWVSESTNEKLFF.

The chain has TRBV3-1 (or the pseudogene TRBV3-2) and TRBJ2-2; D perhaps matches TRBD2 (6 bases). The ends were cut back, 4 bases at V and 9 bases at J, with 15 bases in the middle. CDR1 is LGHDT, CDR2 YNNKEL, per germline (reference sequence). This CDR3 contains 14 residues. The CDR3 coding sequence is TGTGCCAGCAGCCGCGGGATTCAGGTTAGGGAGCTGTTTTTT. Translating it yields CASSRGIQVRELFF.

This chain links TRBV29-1 with TRBJ1-3; TRBD1 matches at 10 bases. The germline gives CDR1 SQVTM, CDR2 ANQGSEA. J lost 4 bases, V lost 5 bases, and 5 bases had no gene match. There are 14 residues in the CDR3. DNA for the CDR3: TGCAGCGTTTGGACAGGGGGTTCCGGAAACACCATATATTTT. Translation gives CSVWTGGSGNTIYF.

The chain carries TRBV9 and TRBJ1-1; maybe TRBD1 (6 bases). Trimming stripped 0 bases from V and 4 bases from J, with 10 bases between. From germline, CDR1 is SGDLS and CDR2 YYNGEE. The CDR3 covers 14 residues. The CDR3 reads CASSVDGGLTEAFF. The CDR3 nucleotides are TGTGCCAGCAGCGTAGACGGGGGGCTCACTGAAGCTTTCTTT.

The chain's CDR3 is CASSYQAGNTEAFF. The CDR3 bases are TGTGCCAGCAGTTACCAGGCGGGGAACACTGAAGCTTTCTTT. The chain is built from TRBV6-5 and TRBJ1-1; D is unresolved. Germline CDR1 reads MNHEY; CDR2 reads SVGAGI. This CDR3 has 14 residues. Trimming stripped 2 bases from V and 1 base from J, with 8 bases between.

The gene calls are TRBV19 and TRBJ1-2, with no clear D. CDR1 and CDR2 (germline): LNHDA, SQIVND (reference sequence). This CDR3 comprises 15 residues. V shed 2 bases and J shed 7 bases, with 17 bases lying between them. CDR3 loop: CASSISWVRIGGYTF. The CDR3 bases are TGTGCCAGTAGTATATCCTGGGTGAGGATCGGTGGCTACACCTTC.

The rearrangement uses TRBV6-2 or TRBV6-3 and TRBJ2-3; D is possibly TRBD2 (5 bases). Germline V lookup: CDR1 MNHEY, CDR2 SVGEGT. The CDR3 sequence is 13 residues long. V lost 5 bases and J lost 6, with 12 bases in between. The CDR3 sequence: CASSPPGIDTQYF. In nucleotides, the CDR3 is TGTGCCAGCAGTCCGCCCGGGATCGATACGCAGTATTTT.

The J gene is TRBJ1-1, the V gene TRBV6-6, with D perhaps TRBD1 (5 bases). This CDR3 has 13 residues. Germline loops: CDR1 MNHNY, CDR2 SVGAGI (reference sequence). V was cut by 5 bases and J by 7 bases, with 14 bases left in between. The CDR3 DNA is TGTGCCAGCAGTATTCAGGGCCTGGGTGAAGCTTTCTTT. Translating gives CASSIQGLGEAFF.

This chain joins TRBV15 and TRBJ1-2, with a possible D match to TRBD1 (6 bases). Germline V gene sequence: CDR1 LNHNV, CDR2 YYDKDF (reference sequence). The V gene lost 0 bases and the J gene lost 2 bases, with 10 bases spanning the gap. The CDR3 is made up of 15 amino acids. The CDR3, as DNA: TGTGCCACCAGCAGAGATACAGGGCGAAACTATGGCTACACCTTC. Amino acids: CATSRDTGRNYGYTF.

This chain connects TRBV23-1 to TRBJ2-5; TRBD2 aligns across 8 bases. TRBV23-1 falls under the ORF class, with uncertain function. Germline trimming cut 2 bases from V and 1 base from J; bases unmatched to any gene: 3. The CDR3 sequence is 15 residues long. CDR3 nucleotides: TGCGCCAGCAGTCAACTAGCGGGTATCCAAGAGACCCAGTACTTC. Its translation is CASSQLAGIQETQYF.

This clone was found once. This chain links TRBV10-3 with TRBJ2-3; 8 bases map to TRBD2. The CDR3 has 15 residues. The V and J ends lost 5 bases and 5 bases, in that order; junction bases with no gene match: 9. Germline CDR1 and CDR2: ENHRY and SYGVKD. CDR3 coding DNA: TGTGCCATCAGTATTAGCGGGGTTATGGTAGATACGCAGTATTTT. This translates into CAISISGVMVDTQYF.

The chain combines TRBV7-2 with TRBJ2-7; D remains unclear. The CDR3 totals 14 residues. Germline V CDR1 and CDR2: SGHTA, FQGNSA. Trimming took 2 bases from V and 0 from J, leaving 8 bases between them. In DNA, the CDR3 is TGTGCCAGCAGCTTAAATCCCAGCTCCTACGAGCAGTACTTC. This sequence encodes CASSLNPSSYEQYF.

This chain links TRBV14 with TRBJ2-7, with TRBD1 matching over 10 bases. Germline assignment: CDR1 SGHDN and CDR2 FVKESK. The J segment lost 2 bases and the V segment lost 4 bases, leaving 2 bases of the junction unmatched. The CDR3 consists of 14 residues. The CDR3 loop reads CASSRDRGPYEQYF. CDR3 DNA sequence: TGTGCCAGCAGCCGGGACAGGGGTCCCTACGAGCAGTACTTC.

The gene calls are TRBV30 and TRBJ1-5, with 9 bases lining up with TRBD1. With V trimmed by 2 bases and J by 4 bases, 6 bases remained unmatched. The CDR3 is 15 residues long. CDR1 is GTSNPN, CDR2 SVGIG, per germline (reference sequence). The CDR3 region is CAWSHRDRENQPQHF. The CDR3 coding sequence is TGTGCCTGGAGTCACCGGGACAGGGAAAATCAGCCCCAGCATTTT.

This chain links TRBV19 with TRBJ2-1, with 7 bases lining up with TRBD1. Per germline, CDR1 LNHDA and CDR2 SQIVND (reference sequence). Unmatched junction bases numbered 9, after V lost 10 bases and J lost 3 bases. This CDR3 is 14 amino acids long. The CDR3 loop is CATLRQGVYNEQFF. DNA for the CDR3: TGTGCCACCCTCCGTCAGGGGGTCTACAATGAGCAGTTCTTC. The full variable domain, in which reference TRBV19 and TRBJ2-1 provide the parts outside the CDR3, is DGGITQSPKYLFRKEGQNVTLSCEQNLNHDAMYWYRQDPGQGLRLIYYSQIVNDFQKGDIAEGYSVSREKKESFPLTVTSAQKNPTAFYLCATLRQGVYNEQFFGPGTRLTVL.

The chain couples TRBV25-1 to TRBJ1-1, with D tentatively TRBD1 (5 bases). CDR1 is MGHDK, CDR2 SYGVNS, per germline. The CDR3 spans 15 residues. Trimming took off 2 bases at V and 5 bases at J, with 15 bases between the two ends. The CDR3 DNA reads as TGTGCCAGCAGTGAAGAGGGGCGGGGTCGGACTGAAGCTTTCTTT. This gives the protein CASSEEGRGRTEAFF.